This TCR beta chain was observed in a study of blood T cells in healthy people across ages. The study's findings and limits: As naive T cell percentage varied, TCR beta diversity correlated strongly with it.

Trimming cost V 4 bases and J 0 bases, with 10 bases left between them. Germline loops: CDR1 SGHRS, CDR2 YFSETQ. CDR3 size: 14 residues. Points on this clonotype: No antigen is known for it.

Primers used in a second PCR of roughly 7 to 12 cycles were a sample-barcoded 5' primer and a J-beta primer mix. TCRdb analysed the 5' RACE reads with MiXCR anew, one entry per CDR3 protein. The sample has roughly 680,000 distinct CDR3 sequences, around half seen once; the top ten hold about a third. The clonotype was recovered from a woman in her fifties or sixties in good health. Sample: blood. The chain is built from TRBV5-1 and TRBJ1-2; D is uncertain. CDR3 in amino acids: CASSNPTTNYGYTF. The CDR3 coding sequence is TGCGCCAGCAGCAATCCGACGACTAACTATGGCTACACCTTC.